This T cell receptor beta chain derives from a study of cytomegalovirus exposure and HLA in healthy donors (dated by TCRdb to the late 2010s). For the study in its entirety: An earlier analysis of a few hundred of the donors reported 250 to 350 Gb of sequence data and 117 million unique TCR beta sequences obtained from around 170 million T cells. To study patterns of TCR occurrence, a later analysis re-analyzed previously published TCR beta repertoires from 666 donors and added high-resolution HLA genotyping. Rather than drawing on any new phenotypic data, the later analysis identified candidate immune exposures from TCR beta sequences and the way those sequences occurred across donors. Among the approximately 400 genotyped donors, approximately 77% belonged to the genetic ancestry cluster associated with self-reported Caucasian donors. Along with the approximately 650-subject first cohort, a separate validation cohort of more than 90 different subjects was used. The study profiled the T cell repertoires of under 700 subjects by immunosequencing and related them to cytomegalovirus serostatus. Genome-wide SNP genotypes for about 65% of the 666 donors were used in a later genetic analysis, which treated that subset as a discovery cohort. HLA typing covered class I and class II loci at four-digit resolution. Roughly 5 DR-DQ haplotypes were handled as single units for association and clustering because linkage in the cohort was strong. Typing coverage varied by locus: roughly 620-640 donors for A, B, C, DRB1 and DQB1; some 520 for DQA1; approximately 570 for DPA1; 400 to 480 for DPB1. All discovery cohort repertoires had been generated on a single sequencing platform. An earlier analysis of 500 to 750 of the donors applied high-throughput TCR beta sequencing to assess whether each TCR beta V gene segment acted as functional or pseudogenic. Among around 400 genotyped donors of the cohort, an average of about 240,000 unique TCR beta nucleotide sequences was sequenced per donor, of which about 18% were non-productive. The study combined high-throughput TCR immunosequencing, statistical association of individual TCRs with disease status, and machine learning to predict cytomegalovirus infection status. An early release that covered 640 HLA-typed donors contained about 300 gigabases of sequencing data and 75 million to 100 million unique TCR sequences. Donor age, sex, ethnicity and CMV serostatus were compiled alongside the repertoire data. The study aimed to test whether signatures of past pathogen exposure could be identified by cataloging public T cell receptors.

Note on this clone: Its antigen remains undetermined.

Study-wide conclusions, independent of this receptor: In both the original and validation cohorts, the classifier was reported to diagnose cytomegalovirus status with high specificity and sensitivity. Most TCR sequences were observed very rarely across donors, whereas some public TCRs were present in many individuals. Only TCR beta chains were sequenced in this cohort, and the absence of alpha or paired-chain data limited detectable features. According to the authors, the approach could potentially be generalized to other disease states and immunological phenotypes. Roughly 17 rarely observed V segments, including chromosome 9 orphons, were excluded from the earlier analysis of approximately 500 of the donors because counts were too low. A later analysis found that most CMV-associated TCR beta chains appeared HLA-restricted, with HLA associations seemingly driven largely by CMV exposure. According to a later genetic analysis, donors in an Asian-associated ancestry cluster had fewer N-insertions in productive TCRs than the roughly 660-donor mean. Strong co-occurrence of HLA alleles, especially DR and DQ, made assigning TCR associations to individual alleles difficult. A later analysis found that HLA-associated TCR beta chains were more clonally expanded and had lower generation probabilities than equally common non-associated chains. At a false discovery rate of 0.05, a later analysis linked 16,951 TCR beta sequences to specific HLA alleles. Because some donors lacked HLA typing at each locus, the association tests relied only on the typed subset. Correlated functional status among segregating V segments might reflect linkage disequilibrium, but an unknown experimental factor could not be ruled out. A few of the identified cytomegalovirus-associated TCR beta chains were confirmed in vitro to be specific for cytomegalovirus antigens. According to a later analysis, parvovirus B19, influenza, CMV and Epstein-Barr virus appeared linked to several top co-occurrence clusters. In a later analysis, the rate of TCR association differed among HLA loci, with DRB1 alleles having the most associated TCRs and HLA-C alleles having the fewest. An association between a missense DCLRE1C variant and V-gene and J-gene trimming of TCR beta chains was found in a later genetic analysis and replicated in an independent cohort. For the cohort, immune exposure information was limited to CMV serostatus. The sequencing pipeline was judged likely to have produced a cluster of highly shared sequence variants as a technical artifact. The study listed approximately 150 TCR beta chains as associated with cytomegalovirus. Sequencing depth was assumed to be roughly uniform across donors in the presence/absence analyses, though that assumption may not hold. In an earlier analysis of 500 to 650 of the donors, most TCR beta V segments appeared in productive rearrangements about 87% or about 30% of the time, broadly matching IMGT annotations. A further reported finding was that TCR beta sequences accurately predicted the HLA-A and HLA-B alleles for most subjects in the first cohort.

The cohort consisted of 666 healthy bone marrow donors. At the time of sampling, every cohort member was nominally healthy, though immune exposures that went unrecorded were likely present. The donor tested CMV seronegative, placing the donor among the 350 or so seronegative members of the cohort. A peripheral blood sample was provided by each donor, and peripheral blood mononuclear cells were used for TCR beta sequencing. Genomic DNA extraction from the blood cell samples was performed with the Qiagen DNeasy Blood Extraction Kit. Libraries came from the immunoSEQ multiplex PCR assay. A mixture of 60 forward primers for TCR Vbeta segments and 13 reverse primers for TCR Jbeta segments was used in the multiplex PCR. The CDR3 region of rearranged TCR beta genes was amplified from genomic DNA with a multiplex PCR assay. On the Illumina HiSeq System, the amplified TCR beta libraries were sequenced as 87-base-pair reads. As for the original processing: In a later analysis, about 80 million unique TCR beta chains were counted across the 666 repertoires, and around 10 million of these chains were shared by at least two donors. To remove PCR and sequencing errors, raw reads were error-corrected and collapsed into unique sequences using a nearest-neighbor algorithm that merged closely related sequences. CDR3 sequences were aligned to IMGT reference sequences to assign V, D and J gene segments. For a sequence to be retained, at least a six-nucleotide match to both a V gene segment and a J gene segment was required. Rearrangements were called productive when the CDR3 lacked stop codons and stayed in frame with V and J; all others were non-productive. Following IMGT convention, CDR3 was defined as the stretch from the second conserved V-encoded cysteine to the conserved J-encoded phenylalanine. The earlier analysis of about 610 of the donors excluded any sequence lacking an unambiguous match to a single V gene segment. An earlier analysis of around 600 of the donors classified V segments as functional when productive rearrangements were above 56.7% and as segregating when the standard deviation between donors was above 5%. A statistical classification framework was built to diagnose cytomegalovirus status from the catalog of TCR beta chain sequences. V and J gene assignment, in a later analysis, came from comparing TCR nucleotide sequences with IMGT/GENE-DB human TR gene sequences. Using the TCRdist pipeline, a later analysis assigned CDR3 sequences along with most-parsimonious VDJ recombination scenarios. In a later analysis, each TCR beta chain was defined by its CDR3 amino acid sequence together with its V-gene family, and reads without a unique V-gene family were excluded. As a way to deal with suspected cross-contamination and a sequencing artifact, a later analysis dropped 450 to 600 nucleotide sequences that were highly shared and had low generation probability. In a later analysis, a clonal expansion index for each public chain was calculated from normalized within-repertoire ranks of inferred template counts. In a later analysis, generation probabilities were computed with a VDJ recombination model fitted to out-of-frame rearrangements, and the resulting probabilities were checked against IGoR. A later analysis scored TCR-TCR, TCR-HLA and TCR-CMV co-occurrence with hypergeometric tests, applying a repertoire-size bias correction to TCR pairs. In a later analysis, false discovery rates were estimated by permuting HLA or CMV assignments 20 times. In a later analysis, co-occurring TCRs were grouped using DBSCAN, and TCRdist sequence similarity was added for clustering within HLA-allele-positive subsets. Repertoires with fewer than 30,000 or more than 120,000 public chains, plus five repertoires with anomalous nucleotide sharing, were excluded from co-occurrence clustering. The table was pulled from immuneACCESS by TCRdb, which kept in-frame rearrangements only. Such tables lose some clones; where checked, under half of the loss comes from unresolved V genes, and the rest has no known cause. That table furnishes V, J and clone size, whereas the DNA furnished D and trimming. This sample's table carries approximately 150,000 clones. The ten largest clones represent 2% to 2.5% of the sample.

The source material was PBMCs. This receptor was identified in a woman under 30 in good health and CMV-seronegative.

The nucleotides are TGTGCCAGCAGCGCCATGGACAGGCGAGGTGGCTACACCTTC. This codes for CASSAMDRRGGYTF. In this chain, TRBV6-1 is recombined with TRBJ1-2; the central 7 bases match TRBD1. After removal of 6 bases from V and 7 bases from J, the junction retains 11 bases not matched to a gene. CDR3 length: 14 amino acids, cysteine to phenylalanine. CDR3 DNA is the only sequence kept; it has 42 bases, read in frame from the first base. CDR1 MNHNS and CDR2 SASEGT are derived from the germline V gene.